Listed below are T cell receptor beta chains from one sample, sequenced in a study of blood T cell repertoires in COVID-19. The repertoire was sequenced with immunoSEQ multiplex PCR; TCRdb's copy has only in-frame clones and lacks some. Of roughly 160,000 clones in the sample, 80% to 85% were seen once. The sequencing input was peripheral blood. These receptors all come from a man in his 70s with active or convalescent COVID-19. CDR3s include the opening cysteine and the closing phenylalanine or tryptophan. D genes are given only for firm matches. Expanded clones get a size class; other rows say once, few or many, or leave the size out.

V	J	D	size	CDR3	DNA
TRBV9	TRBJ1-6	TRBD1	.	CASSSGQGKNSPLHF	TGTGCCAGCAGCTCCGGACAGGGAAAGAATTCACCCCTCCACTTT
TRBV5-1	TRBJ2-7	.	.	CASSRPGLHYEQYF	TGCGCCAGCAGCCGACCGGGACTGCACTACGAGCAGTACTTC
TRBV6-5	TRBJ1-1	.	.	CASSYTPGGGTEAFF	TGTGCCAGCAGTTACACACCCGGGGGGGGAACTGAAGCTTTCTTT
TRBV7-2	TRBJ2-1	TRBD2	.	CASSQRTSGLTYNEQFF	TGTGCCAGCAGCCAAAGGACTAGCGGACTAACCTACAATGAGCAGTTCTTC
TRBV28	TRBJ2-3	.	few	CASSFLSGTDTQYF	TGTGCCAGCAGTTTCCTTAGCGGCACAGATACGCAGTATTTT
TRBV5-1	TRBJ1-4	.	.	CASSLDGTSGEKLFF	TGCGCCAGCAGCTTGGATGGGACTTCGGGGGAAAAACTGTTTTTT
TRBV28	TRBJ1-2	.	.	CASSYSQGRGYGYTF	TGTGCCAGCAGTTATTCTCAGGGGCGCGGCTATGGCTACACCTTC
TRBV5-1	TRBJ1-1	.	.	CASSFAGQDTEAFF	TGCGCCAGCAGCTTTGCAGGTCAAGACACTGAAGCTTTCTTT
TRBV19	TRBJ2-4	TRBD1	.	CASSIDRGAKNIQYF	TGTGCCAGTAGTATCGACAGGGGGGCCAAAAACATTCAGTACTTC
TRBV7-2	TRBJ1-5	.	once	CASSPYREGNQPQHF	TGTGCCAGCAGCCCGTACAGGGAAGGCAATCAGCCCCAGCATTTT
TRBV5-1	TRBJ1-6	.	few	CASSLATVQGHSPLHF	TGCGCCAGCAGCTTGGCGACAGTCCAGGGGCATTCACCCCTCCACTTT
TRBV11-2	TRBJ1-6	.	.	CASSLDQGRANNSPLHF	TGTGCCAGCAGCTTAGACCAGGGTAGGGCTAATAATTCACCCCTCCACTTT
TRBV28	TRBJ1-3	.	.	CASSRAPGRNTIYF	TGTGCCAGCAGCCGGGCCCCAGGGAGGAACACCATATATTTT
TRBV7-2	TRBJ2-7	TRBD2	.	CASSRGTSGFYEQYF	TGTGCCAGCAGCCGCGGGACTAGCGGGTTCTACGAGCAGTACTTC
TRBV2	TRBJ1-1	.	.	CASRATQGKTEAFF	TGTGCCAGCAGAGCAACACAGGGAAAAACTGAAGCTTTCTTT
TRBV5-5	TRBJ1-1	.	once	CASSPLGIGEAFF	TGTGCCAGCAGCCCCCTAGGCATCGGTGAAGCTTTCTTT
TRBV5-1	TRBJ2-1	.	.	CASSGGTLIHEQFF	TGCGCCAGCAGCGGGGGGACTTTGATACATGAGCAGTTCTTC
TRBV15	TRBJ1-6	.	.	CATSENSPLHF	TGTGCCACCAGCGAGAATTCACCCCTCCACTTT
TRBV7-8	TRBJ1-5	.	.	CASSLQGISNQPQHF	TGTGCCAGCAGCTTACAGGGTATCAGCAATCAGCCCCAGCATTTT
TRBV3-1/TRBV3-2	TRBJ2-5	.	once	CASSQQTGHETQYF	TGTGCCAGCAGCCAACAAACAGGGCACGAGACCCAGTACTTC
TRBV4-1	TRBJ2-1	.	.	CASSQDSGVVYNEQFF	TGCGCCAGCAGCCAAGATTCAGGGGTTGTGTACAATGAGCAGTTCTTC
TRBV7-9	TRBJ1-4	.	.	CASSLTLQVNEKLFF	TGTGCCAGCAGCCTAACCCTACAGGTTAATGAAAAACTGTTTTTT
TRBV5-6	TRBJ2-7	TRBD1	.	CASSRRQGATLSYEQYF	TGTGCCAGCAGCCGGAGACAGGGGGCAACTCTCTCCTACGAGCAGTACTTC
TRBV5-1	TRBJ2-2	.	.	CASSLALGIGVYTGELFF	TGCGCCAGCAGCTTGGCCCTTGGCATAGGAGTTTACACCGGGGAGCTGTTTTTT
TRBV19	TRBJ2-1	TRBD2	.	CASSIEESGRGYEQFF	TGTGCCAGTAGTATAGAGGAGAGCGGGAGAGGTTATGAGCAGTTCTTC